These 21 T cell receptor beta chains came from one sample sequenced in a study of breast tumors, draining lymph nodes, adjacent tissues. Axillary draining lymph nodes of breast cancer patients supplied the node samples. One entry per CDR3 protein, called by TCRdb with MiXCR from the multiplex PCR reads. This sample has approximately 230,000 distinct CDR3 sequences, with under 40% found just once. Sequenced: axillary lymph node tissue. These receptors originate from a female donor with breast cancer. Some clones in this sample may be carry-over from other donors' samples.

This clonotype was recorded at least ten times. V gene TRBV7-9 combines with J gene TRBJ2-7, with a weak D call TRBD2 (5 bases). Germline V gene sequence: CDR1 SEHNR, CDR2 FQNEAQ (reference sequence). The length of the CDR3 is 13 residues. Trimming took 3 bases from V and 3 from J, leaving 9 bases between them. The CDR3 coding sequence is TGTGCCAGCAGCTTTGACCGGGACTACGAGCAGTACTTC. Amino acids: CASSFDRDYEQYF. Complete variable domain (other parts from reference TRBV7-9 and TRBJ2-7): DTGVSQNPRHKITKRGQNVTFRCDPISEHNRLYWYRQTLGQGPEFLTYFQNEAQLEKSRLLSDRFSAERPKGSFSTLEIQRTEQGDSAMYLCASSFDRDYEQYFGPGTRLTVT.

This clonotype was observed many times. This chain uses TRBV9 with TRBJ2-3; no reliable D call. Germline V lookup: CDR1 SGDLS, CDR2 YYNGEE. Trimming took 2 bases from V and 0 from J, leaving 10 bases between them. The CDR3 totals 15 residues. The CDR3 DNA sequence: TGTGCCAGCAGCGTCGGAGTCTCTAGCACAGATACGCAGTATTTT. Encoded protein: CASSVGVSSTDTQYF.

Of note for this clonotype: A read error may explain this, as a much larger clone is one base away. The chain carries TRBV7-3 and TRBJ2-3; the D gene is possibly TRBD1 (6 bases). The length of the CDR3 is 13 residues. Germline values: CDR1 SGHTA, CDR2 FQGTGA. The CDR3 DNA reads as TGTGCCAGCAGCTTAGGGGCAGGGGATAGGCAGTATTTT. This codes for CASSLGAGDRQYF.

The table lists this clonotype with a count of one. The chain recombines TRBV7-2 with TRBJ2-3; perhaps TRBD1 as D (6 bases). Trimming took 5 bases from V and 1 from J, leaving 19 bases between them. This CDR3 spans 17 amino acids. The germline gives CDR1 SGHTA, CDR2 FQGNSA. CDR3 loop: CASSVEVTGHGTDTQYF. The CDR3 bases are TGTGCCAGCAGCGTGGAAGTGACAGGTCATGGCACAGATACGCAGTATTTT.

In this sample, this clonotype turned up a few times. This chain links TRBV14 with TRBJ2-7, with D unclear. The V and J ends lost 4 bases and 6 bases respectively, with 13 bases between them. The CDR3 loop spans 13 amino acids. Germline CDR1 reads SGHDN; CDR2 reads FVKESK. The DNA of the CDR3 is TGTGCCAGCAGCCTCACAGAGATGAGCGAGCAGTACTTC. Translation: CASSLTEMSEQYF. Full variable domain (rest looked up from reference TRBV14 and TRBJ2-7): EAGVTQFPSHSVIEKGQTVTLRCDPISGHDNLYWYRRVMGKEIKFLLHFVKESKQDESGMPNNRFLAERTGGTYSTLKVQPAELEDSGVYFCASSLTEMSEQYFGPGTRLTVT.

Worth noting for this clonotype: A clone one base away is much larger, so this may be a read error. Because the CDR3 is missing its conserved closing phenylalanine or tryptophan, this is likely a read error. The CDR3 DNA is TGTGCCAGCAGCCAACCCTCAGGGGTCGGCTACACCTCC. Its protein product is CASSQPSGVGYTS. This chain links TRBV14 with TRBJ1-2, with D possibly TRBD1 on 6 matching bases. This CDR3 has 13 amino acids. V was clipped by 2 bases and J by 8 bases, with 12 bases between them. Germline CDR1 reads SGHDN; CDR2 reads FVKESK.

Concerning this clonotype itself: This could be a read error, since a much larger clone is one nucleotide away. The J gene is TRBJ1-3, the V gene TRBV5-4; D remains unclear. The V gene's germline CDR1 is SGHNT and CDR2 YYREEE (reference sequence). This CDR3 contains 14 residues. CDR3 region: CTSSSRDSGNTIYF. The CDR3 region has the DNA TGTACCAGCAGCAGCCGGGACTCTGGAAACACCATATATTTT.

V and J are TRBV2 and TRBJ2-1, with 16 nucleotides matching TRBD2. The CDR3 contains 19 residues. Trimming removed 5 bases from V and 2 bases from J; junction bases left unmatched: 9. Per germline, CDR1 SNHLY and CDR2 FYNNEI. CDR3: CASSSGRGTSGRAYNEQFF. The CDR3 DNA follows: TGTGCCAGCAGTTCCGGTCGGGGGACTAGCGGGAGGGCCTACAATGAGCAGTTCTTC.

In its sample, this clonotype was seen many times. The rearrangement links TRBV19 to TRBJ2-5; 10 bases fit TRBD2. Germline assignment: CDR1 LNHDA and CDR2 SQIVND (reference sequence). After removal of 3 bases from V and 4 bases from J, the junction contained 8 bases not matched to a gene. This CDR3 spans 16 amino acids. CDR3 coding DNA: TGTGCCAGTAGTATGCCGCTAGCGGGAGAAAGAGAGACCCAGTACTTC. It yields the protein CASSMPLAGERETQYF. The full variable domain, in which reference TRBV19 and TRBJ2-5 provide the parts outside the CDR3, is DGGITQSPKYLFRKEGQNVTLSCEQNLNHDAMYWYRQDPGQGLRLIYYSQIVNDFQKGDIAEGYSVSREKKESFPLTVTSAQKNPTAFYLCASSMPLAGERETQYFGPGTRLLVL.

This clonotype was seen ten or more times. The chain is built from TRBV19 and TRBJ2-3; 11 nucleotides agree with TRBD2. V lost 2 bases to trimming and J lost 4 bases; unmatched junction nucleotides: 14. The length of the CDR3 is 19 residues. CDR1 and CDR2 (germline): LNHDA, SQIVND (reference sequence). DNA of the CDR3: TGTGCCAGTAGTATAAGTCTAGCGGGAGGTATTGGTTTTGCAGATACGCAGTATTTT. Translation: CASSISLAGGIGFADTQYF. Using reference TRBV19 and TRBJ2-3 for the parts outside the CDR3, the full variable domain is DGGITQSPKYLFRKEGQNVTLSCEQNLNHDAMYWYRQDPGQGLRLIYYSQIVNDFQKGDIAEGYSVSREKKESFPLTVTSAQKNPTAFYLCASSISLAGGIGFADTQYFGPGTRLTVL.

The chain couples TRBV12-3 or TRBV12-4 to TRBJ2-3; 8 positions match TRBD1. V shed 6 bases and J 9 bases; nucleotides not matched to a gene: 8. The CDR3 totals 13 residues. As DNA, the CDR3 is TGTGCCAGCAGGGCGGGACAGGCCAGAACGCAGTATTTT. Protein: CASRAGQARTQYF.

Only a few counts were recorded for this clonotype. The J gene is TRBJ2-5, the V gene TRBV4-1, with 9 bases lining up with TRBD2. CDR1 is MGHRA and CDR2 is YSYEKL in the germline V gene. Trimming took 1 base from V and 5 from J; bases not matched to a gene: 8. This CDR3 spans 16 amino acids. The CDR3 here is CASSQALRTSDETQYF. The DNA for the CDR3 is TGCGCCAGCAGCCAAGCCCTCCGGACTAGCGACGAGACCCAGTACTTC.

At least ten counts were recorded for this clonotype. Written as DNA, the CDR3 is TGTGCCAGCAGCTTAGTGGGTAGCGGGGGGGGGCGGGATACGCAGTATTTT. This codes for CASSLVGSGGGRDTQYF. The chain employs TRBV7-2 and TRBJ2-3, with TRBD2 matching over 11 bases. This CDR3 has 17 amino acids. CDR1 SGHTA and CDR2 FQGNSA come from the germline V gene. V gave up 1 base and J gave up 6 bases; unmatched junction bases: 9.

On this clonotype itself: This may come from a read error, since a much larger clone is one base off. CDR3 sequence: CSARGRSTEAFF. The CDR3 DNA follows: TGCAGTGCTAGAGGTCGGAGCACTGAAGCTTTCTTT. This chain connects TRBV20-1 to TRBJ1-1; D call uncertain. Between the trimmed V and J ends, which lost 1 base and 4 bases, there was a span of 7 bases. This CDR3 is built from 12 residues. Germline values: CDR1 DFQATT, CDR2 SNEGSKA (reference sequence).

Worth noting for this clonotype: This may stem from a read error, because a much larger clone lies one nucleotide away. Since no conserved phenylalanine or tryptophan closes the CDR3, a read error is the likely cause. This chain joins TRBV5-4 and TRBJ1-6, with 7 bases that match TRBD1. Germline V lookup: CDR1 SGHNT, CDR2 YYREEE (reference sequence). The CDR3 consists of 14 residues. The trim removed 4 bases at V and 9 bases at J, leaving 7 bases unmatched. The CDR3 loop is CASSIDRAGSPLHL. The CDR3 DNA follows: TGTGCCAGCAGCATAGACAGGGCGGGTTCACCCCTCCACCTT.

The rearrangement links TRBV6-5 to TRBJ2-1; the D call may be TRBD1 or TRBD2 (5 bases each). The V gene's germline CDR1 is MNHEY and CDR2 SVGAGI. This CDR3 spans 14 amino acids. Between the trimmed V and J ends, which lost 7 bases and 5 bases, there was a span of 15 bases. The CDR3 DNA reads TGTGCCAGCAACTCCCTCGGGGCCAACAATGAGCAGTTCTTC. This gives the protein CASNSLGANNEQFF.

This clonotype was detected ten times or more. The J gene is TRBJ1-4, the V gene TRBV19; D uncertain. In germline, CDR1 is LNHDA, CDR2 SQIVND (reference sequence). The ends were cut back, 5 bases at V and 0 bases at J, with 13 bases in the middle. The length of the CDR3 is 16 residues. This CDR3 reads CASSLDDRATNEKLFF. CDR3 sequence (DNA): TGTGCCAGTAGTCTGGACGACCGAGCAACTAATGAAAAACTGTTTTTT.

This chain links TRBV2 with TRBJ2-7; 10 nucleotides agree with TRBD2. J was trimmed by 7 bases and V by 6 bases; bases with no gene match: 18. CDR1 SNHLY and CDR2 FYNNEI come from the germline V gene. The CDR3 consists of 17 residues. CDR3 residues: CASRPSSGRLGTGEQYF. The CDR3 nucleotides are TGTGCCAGCAGACCATCTAGCGGGAGATTGGGGACGGGTGAGCAGTACTTC.

This clonotype has just one count. A much more abundant neighbour one base away suggests this may be a read error. The CDR3 region is CSARVGNLGTEQFF. As DNA, the CDR3 is TGCAGTGCTAGAGTAGGGAACTTGGGGACTGAGCAGTTCTTC. The chain has TRBV20-1 and TRBJ2-1, with D tentatively TRBD1 or TRBD2 (5 bases each). The CDR3 loop spans 14 amino acids. Germline CDR1 DFQATT, CDR2 SNEGSKA (reference sequence). Trimming removed 1 base from V and 9 bases from J, with 16 bases in between.

This clonotype has a count of ten or more. CDR3: CASSEGVTNEKLFF. The CDR3, as DNA: TGTGCCAGTAGTGAGGGGGTCACTAATGAAAAACTGTTTTTT. The chain combines TRBV19 with TRBJ1-4, with D possibly matching TRBD1 (6 bases). Germline V lookup: CDR1 LNHDA, CDR2 SQIVND (reference sequence). V lost 5 bases and J 2 bases, leaving 9 bases between the germline ends. The CDR3 contains 14 residues.

This clonotype occurred many times. The rearrangement uses TRBV30 and TRBJ2-2, with D perhaps matching TRBD2 (5 bases). This CDR3 contains 17 residues. V was pared by 0 bases and J by 2 bases, with 16 bases between. Looked up from germline, CDR1 is GTSNPN and CDR2 is SVGIG (reference sequence). CDR3 region: CAWSVRRPPGNTGELFF. The CDR3 DNA reads as TGTGCCTGGAGTGTAAGGAGGCCCCCCGGTAACACCGGGGAGCTGTTTTTT. The full variable domain, rest sourced from reference TRBV30 and TRBJ2-2, is SQTIHQWPATLVQPVGSPLSLECTVEGTSNPNLYWYRQAAGRGLQLLFYSVGIGQISSEVPQNLSASRPQDRQFILSSKKLLLSDSGFYLCAWSVRRPPGNTGELFFGEGSRLTVL.